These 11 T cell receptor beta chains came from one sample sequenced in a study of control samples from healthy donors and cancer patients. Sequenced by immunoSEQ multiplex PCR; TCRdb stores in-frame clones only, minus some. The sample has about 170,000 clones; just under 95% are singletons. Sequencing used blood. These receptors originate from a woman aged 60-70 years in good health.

CDR3 in DNA: TGCAGCGTTCGACAGGGAAACACTGAAGCTTTCTTT. It is translated as CSVRQGNTEAFF. The rearrangement links TRBV29-1 to TRBJ1-1, with 7 bases aligning to TRBD1. The CDR3 runs 12 residues. Germline V gene data show CDR1 as SQVTM and CDR2 as ANQGSEA. V trimming: 5 bases; J trimming: 2 bases; junction bases outside the gene matches: 2. Using reference TRBV29-1 and TRBJ1-1 for the parts outside the CDR3, the full variable domain is SAVISQKPSRDICQRGTSLTIQCQVDSQVTMMFWYRQQPGQSLTLIATANQGSEATYESGFVIDKFPISRPNLTFSTLTVSNMSPEDSSIYLCSVRQGNTEAFFGQGTRLTVV.

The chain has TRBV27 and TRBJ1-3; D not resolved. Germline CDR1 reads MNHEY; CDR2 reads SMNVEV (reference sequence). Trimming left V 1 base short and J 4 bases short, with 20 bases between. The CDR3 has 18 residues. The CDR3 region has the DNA TGTGCCAGCAGTTTATTCGGCCCTGGCTCTGGGTCAGGAAACACCATATATTTT. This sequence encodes CASSLFGPGSGSGNTIYF.

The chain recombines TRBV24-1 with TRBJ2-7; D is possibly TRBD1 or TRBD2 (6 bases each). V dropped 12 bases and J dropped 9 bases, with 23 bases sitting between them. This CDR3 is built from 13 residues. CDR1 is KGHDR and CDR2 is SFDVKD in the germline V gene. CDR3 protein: CAPESRGPSSQYF. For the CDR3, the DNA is TGTGCCCCAGAAAGTCGGGGGCCCTCTTCGCAGTACTTC.

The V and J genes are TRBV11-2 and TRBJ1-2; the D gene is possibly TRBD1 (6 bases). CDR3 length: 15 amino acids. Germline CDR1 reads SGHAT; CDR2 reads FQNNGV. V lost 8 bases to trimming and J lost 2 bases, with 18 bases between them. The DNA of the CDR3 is TGTGCCAGCCGAGCCCTAAGACAGGAAAACTATGGCTACACCTTC. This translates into CASRALRQENYGYTF.

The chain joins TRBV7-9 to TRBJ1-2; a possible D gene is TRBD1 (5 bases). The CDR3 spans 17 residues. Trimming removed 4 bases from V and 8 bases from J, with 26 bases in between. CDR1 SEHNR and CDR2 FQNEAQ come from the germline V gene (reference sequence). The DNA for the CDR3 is TGTGCCAGCAGCTCCCCGGTGGGGCAGGGTGTCATTCAAGGCTACACCTTC. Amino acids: CASSSPVGQGVIQGYTF.

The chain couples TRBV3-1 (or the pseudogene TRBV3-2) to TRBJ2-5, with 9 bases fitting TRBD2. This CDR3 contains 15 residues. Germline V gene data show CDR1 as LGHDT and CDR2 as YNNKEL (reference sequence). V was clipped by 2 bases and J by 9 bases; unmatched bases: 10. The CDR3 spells CASSQSLRGGWSQYF. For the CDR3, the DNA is TGTGCCAGCAGCCAATCGTTGCGGGGGGGGTGGTCCCAGTACTTC.

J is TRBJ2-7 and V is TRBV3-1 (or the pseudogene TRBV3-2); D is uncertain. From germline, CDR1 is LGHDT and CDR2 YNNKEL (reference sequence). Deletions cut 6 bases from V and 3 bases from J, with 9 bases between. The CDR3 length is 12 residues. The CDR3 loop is CASRGWFYEQYF. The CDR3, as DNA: TGTGCCAGCAGGGGGTGGTTCTACGAGCAGTACTTC.

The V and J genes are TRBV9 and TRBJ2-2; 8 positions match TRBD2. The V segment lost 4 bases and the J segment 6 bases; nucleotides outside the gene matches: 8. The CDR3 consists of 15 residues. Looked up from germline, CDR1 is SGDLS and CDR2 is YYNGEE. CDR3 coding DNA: TGTGCCAGCAGCCTCTCGGGGGGGCCGGCCGGGGAGCTGTTTTTT. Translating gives CASSLSGGPAGELFF.

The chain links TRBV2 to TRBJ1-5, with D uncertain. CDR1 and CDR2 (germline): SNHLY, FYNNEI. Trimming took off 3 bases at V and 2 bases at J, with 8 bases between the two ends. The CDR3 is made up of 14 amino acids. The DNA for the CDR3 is TGTGCCAGCAGTGAGAGGGTGGGCAATCAGCCCCAGCATTTT. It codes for CASSERVGNQPQHF.

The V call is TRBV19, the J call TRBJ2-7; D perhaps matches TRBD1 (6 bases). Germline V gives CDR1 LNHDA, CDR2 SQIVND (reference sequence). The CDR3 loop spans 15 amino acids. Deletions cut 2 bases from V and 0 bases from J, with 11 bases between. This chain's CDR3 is CASSIIEQGSYEQYF. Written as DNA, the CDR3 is TGTGCCAGTAGTATAATTGAACAGGGCTCCTACGAGCAGTACTTC.

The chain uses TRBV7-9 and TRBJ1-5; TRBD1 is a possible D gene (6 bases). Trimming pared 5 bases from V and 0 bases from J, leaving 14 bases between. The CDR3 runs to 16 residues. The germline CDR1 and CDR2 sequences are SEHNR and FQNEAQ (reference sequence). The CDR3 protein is CASSTYTGNSNQPQHF. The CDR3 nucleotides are TGTGCCAGCAGCACCTACACAGGGAATAGCAATCAGCCCCAGCATTTT.